The rows below give T cell receptor beta chains drawn from one sample of a study of cytomegalovirus exposure and HLA in healthy donors. TCRdb's copy holds only in-frame clones and misses some; the assay was immunoSEQ multiplex PCR. The sample has about 180,000 clones, 80% to 90% seen once. The sequencing sample was made of PBMCs. These receptors came from a woman aged 30 to 39 in good health and CMV-seronegative. Both conserved end residues are part of each CDR3. The D gene is left open where the match is weak. Clone size appears in some rows only: once, few, many, or a class for an expanded clone.

d_call: TRBD2; clone_size: .; j_call: TRBJ2-2; v_call: TRBV5-6; cdr3_aa: CASGLVAGTGELFF; cdr3_nt: TGTGCCAGCGGATTGGTAGCGGGGACCGGGGAGCTGTTTTTT
d_call: .; clone_size: .; j_call: TRBJ2-7; v_call: TRBV9; cdr3_aa: CASVAQGREQYF; cdr3_nt: TGTGCCAGTGTCGCCCAGGGGCGGGAGCAGTACTTC
d_call: TRBD1; clone_size: .; j_call: TRBJ1-1; v_call: TRBV5-4; cdr3_aa: CASSLQGFVTEAFF; cdr3_nt: TGTGCCAGCAGCTTACAGGGGTTCGTCACTGAAGCTTTCTTT
d_call: TRBD1; clone_size: .; j_call: TRBJ1-2; v_call: TRBV6-5; cdr3_aa: CASSYSGTASGYTF; cdr3_nt: TGTGCCAGCAGTTACTCTGGGACAGCCTCGGGCTACACCTTC
d_call: .; clone_size: .; j_call: TRBJ1-2; v_call: TRBV7-2; cdr3_aa: CASSLPEEWRLGGYTF; cdr3_nt: TGTGCCAGCAGCTTACCCGAGGAATGGAGGTTGGGTGGCTACACCTTC
d_call: .; clone_size: .; j_call: TRBJ1-2; v_call: TRBV5-6; cdr3_aa: CASSPPQDYGYTF; cdr3_nt: TGTGCCAGCAGCCCCCCCCAGGACTATGGCTACACCTTC
d_call: .; clone_size: few; j_call: TRBJ2-7; v_call: TRBV30; cdr3_aa: CAWSKSGNEQYF; cdr3_nt: TGTGCCTGGAGCAAGTCGGGGAACGAGCAGTACTTC
d_call: TRBD1; clone_size: .; j_call: TRBJ1-2; v_call: TRBV4-2; cdr3_aa: CASSASLQGANGYTF; cdr3_nt: TGTGCCAGCAGCGCAAGTCTACAGGGGGCGAATGGCTACACCTTC
d_call: TRBD2; clone_size: .; j_call: TRBJ2-3; v_call: TRBV2; cdr3_aa: CASSDPLAGGTIDTQYF; cdr3_nt: TGTGCCAGCAGTGACCCTCTAGCGGGGGGGACCATAGATACGCAGTATTTT
d_call: TRBD1; clone_size: .; j_call: TRBJ1-2; v_call: TRBV7-9; cdr3_aa: CASSRAGQGENYGYTF; cdr3_nt: TGTGCCAGCAGCCGCGCCGGACAGGGGGAGAACTATGGCTACACCTTC
d_call: .; clone_size: .; j_call: TRBJ2-5; v_call: TRBV7-6; cdr3_aa: CASSRASNQETQYF; cdr3_nt: TGTGCCAGCAGCCGCGCAAGCAACCAAGAGACCCAGTACTTC
d_call: TRBD1; clone_size: .; j_call: TRBJ1-2; v_call: TRBV9; cdr3_aa: CASSAWTGQTGYTF; cdr3_nt: TGTGCCAGCAGCGCCTGGACAGGTCAGACTGGCTACACCTTC
d_call: TRBD1; clone_size: .; j_call: TRBJ2-3; v_call: TRBV5-1; cdr3_aa: CATSARDSTTDTQYF; cdr3_nt: TGCGCCACCTCAGCCCGGGACAGTACGACAGATACGCAGTATTTT
d_call: TRBD2; clone_size: .; j_call: TRBJ2-5; v_call: TRBV4-1; cdr3_aa: CASRGGSQETQYF; cdr3_nt: TGCGCCAGCCGCGGGGGATCCCAAGAGACCCAGTACTTC
d_call: TRBD1; clone_size: .; j_call: TRBJ1-6; v_call: TRBV5-6; cdr3_aa: CASSLVAGGRPLHF; cdr3_nt: TGTGCCAGCAGCTTGGTTGCAGGGGGGAGACCCCTCCACTTT
d_call: TRBD2; clone_size: .; j_call: TRBJ2-1; v_call: TRBV5-4; cdr3_aa: CASSDTSGGSYNEQFF; cdr3_nt: TGTGCCAGCAGCGATACTAGCGGGGGGTCATACAATGAGCAGTTCTTC
d_call: .; clone_size: .; j_call: TRBJ2-7; v_call: TRBV5-4; cdr3_aa: CASSLIPGNYEQYF; cdr3_nt: TGTGCCAGCAGCTTGATCCCGGGGAACTACGAGCAGTACTTC
d_call: TRBD1; clone_size: .; j_call: TRBJ2-7; v_call: TRBV7-9; cdr3_aa: CASSFKDRVYEQYF; cdr3_nt: TGTGCCAGCAGCTTTAAAGACAGGGTCTACGAGCAGTACTTC
d_call: .; clone_size: .; j_call: TRBJ1-1; v_call: TRBV9; cdr3_aa: CASSVEGGWLMNTEAFF; cdr3_nt: TGTGCCAGCAGCGTAGAGGGGGGGTGGCTGATGAACACTGAAGCTTTCTTT
d_call: TRBD1; clone_size: .; j_call: TRBJ2-7; v_call: TRBV4-1; cdr3_aa: CASSQVGTGIHEQYF; cdr3_nt: TGCGCCAGCAGCCAAGTCGGGACAGGGATCCACGAGCAGTACTTC
d_call: TRBD1; clone_size: .; j_call: TRBJ1-5; v_call: TRBV11-2; cdr3_aa: CASSLGQHFNQPQHF; cdr3_nt: TGTGCCAGCAGCTTGGGACAGCATTTCAATCAGCCCCAGCATTTT
d_call: .; clone_size: .; j_call: TRBJ2-5; v_call: TRBV2; cdr3_aa: CASSAYQETQYF; cdr3_nt: TGTGCCAGCAGTGCCTACCAAGAGACCCAGTACTTC
d_call: .; clone_size: .; j_call: TRBJ2-3; v_call: TRBV2; cdr3_aa: CASRWGGGDTQYF; cdr3_nt: TGTGCCAGCAGATGGGGGGGCGGAGATACGCAGTATTTT
d_call: TRBD2; clone_size: .; j_call: TRBJ2-1; v_call: TRBV7-9; cdr3_aa: CASSPTTSGGSNEQFF; cdr3_nt: TGTGCCAGCAGCCCGACGACTAGCGGGGGGTCCAATGAGCAGTTCTTC
d_call: .; clone_size: .; j_call: TRBJ1-4; v_call: TRBV11-2; cdr3_aa: CASSQGVGEKLFF; cdr3_nt: TGTGCCAGCAGCCAAGGGGTTGGTGAAAAACTGTTTTTT
d_call: .; clone_size: few; j_call: TRBJ2-7; v_call: TRBV5-1; cdr3_aa: CASSLGGGDTYEQYF; cdr3_nt: TGCGCCAGCAGCTTGGGAGGTGGCGATACCTACGAGCAGTACTTC
d_call: TRBD1; clone_size: .; j_call: TRBJ2-7; v_call: TRBV5-1; cdr3_aa: CASSAGTGIYEQYF; cdr3_nt: TGCGCCAGCAGCGCCGGGACAGGGATTTACGAGCAGTACTTC
d_call: .; clone_size: .; j_call: TRBJ1-2; v_call: TRBV10-3; cdr3_aa: CAIRMNLANYGYTF; cdr3_nt: TGTGCCATCAGGATGAACTTAGCTAACTATGGCTACACCTTC
d_call: .; clone_size: .; j_call: TRBJ2-2; v_call: TRBV5-5; cdr3_aa: CASSLGARTYTGELFF; cdr3_nt: TGTGCCAGCAGCTTGGGGGCTCGAACCTACACCGGGGAGCTGTTTTTT
d_call: TRBD2; clone_size: .; j_call: TRBJ2-1; v_call: TRBV2; cdr3_aa: CASSDSWTSADRGEQFF; cdr3_nt: TGTGCCAGCAGTGATTCCTGGACTAGCGCCGACCGGGGGGAGCAGTTCTTC
d_call: TRBD1; clone_size: .; j_call: TRBJ2-3; v_call: TRBV18; cdr3_aa: CASSPGQGVEPTQYF; cdr3_nt: TGTGCCAGCTCACCAGGCCAGGGGGTGGAGCCCACGCAGTATTTT
d_call: .; clone_size: .; j_call: TRBJ1-1; v_call: TRBV7-6; cdr3_aa: CASSLVVDFQNTEAFF; cdr3_nt: TGTGCCAGCAGCTTAGTAGTGGACTTCCAGAACACTGAAGCTTTCTTT
d_call: TRBD1; clone_size: .; j_call: TRBJ1-4; v_call: TRBV13; cdr3_aa: CASSRRDRVEKLFF; cdr3_nt: TGTGCCAGCAGCCGGCGGGACAGGGTAGAAAAACTGTTTTTT
d_call: TRBD1; clone_size: .; j_call: TRBJ1-6; v_call: TRBV30; cdr3_aa: CAWSDRIGGDSPLHF; cdr3_nt: TGTGCCTGGAGCGACCGCATAGGGGGCGATTCACCCCTCCACTTT
d_call: .; clone_size: .; j_call: TRBJ2-2; v_call: TRBV7-2; cdr3_aa: CASSPDRFTGELFF; cdr3_nt: TGTGCCAGCAGCCCAGACAGATTCACCGGGGAGCTGTTTTTT
d_call: TRBD2; clone_size: .; j_call: TRBJ2-7; v_call: TRBV29-1; cdr3_aa: CSVESGGGGDSYEQYF; cdr3_nt: TGCAGCGTTGAATCAGGTGGCGGGGGGGACTCGTACGAGCAGTACTTC
d_call: .; clone_size: .; j_call: TRBJ1-5; v_call: TRBV5-6; cdr3_aa: CASSLAAGQPQHF; cdr3_nt: TGTGCCAGCAGCTTGGCTGCGGGGCAGCCCCAGCATTTT
d_call: TRBD1; clone_size: .; j_call: TRBJ1-6; v_call: TRBV4-1; cdr3_aa: CASSLLPGQGNSPLHF; cdr3_nt: TGCGCCAGCAGCCTTCTCCCCGGACAGGGGAATTCACCCCTCCACTTT
d_call: .; clone_size: .; j_call: TRBJ1-2; v_call: TRBV7-9; cdr3_aa: CASSLSQGTGYGYTF; cdr3_nt: TGTGCCAGCAGCTTAAGCCAGGGGACGGGGTATGGCTACACCTTC
d_call: .; clone_size: .; j_call: TRBJ1-2; v_call: TRBV7-8; cdr3_aa: CASSDRSRLGYTF; cdr3_nt: TGTGCCAGCAGCGACAGAAGCCGACTTGGCTACACCTTC
d_call: TRBD1; clone_size: few; j_call: TRBJ1-2; v_call: TRBV5-1; cdr3_aa: CASSPAGTEVYGYTF; cdr3_nt: TGCGCCAGCAGCCCAGCCGGGACAGAGGTCTATGGCTACACCTTC
d_call: TRBD1; clone_size: .; j_call: TRBJ2-7; v_call: TRBV27; cdr3_aa: CASSQAGTGVYEQYF; cdr3_nt: TGTGCCAGCAGTCAAGCCGGGACAGGGGTTTACGAGCAGTACTTC
d_call: TRBD1; clone_size: .; j_call: TRBJ2-7; v_call: TRBV6-1; cdr3_aa: CASSGQDSYEQYF; cdr3_nt: TGTGCCAGCAGCGGACAGGACTCCTACGAGCAGTACTTC
d_call: TRBD2; clone_size: .; j_call: TRBJ2-1; v_call: TRBV10-3; cdr3_aa: CAISESGTSGGAYNEQFF; cdr3_nt: TGTGCCATCAGTGAGTCCGGGACTAGCGGGGGGGCCTACAATGAGCAGTTCTTC
d_call: .; clone_size: .; j_call: TRBJ1-3; v_call: TRBV7-9; cdr3_aa: CASSGLGQGNTIYF; cdr3_nt: TGTGCCAGCAGCGGACTCGGACAGGGAAACACCATATATTTT
d_call: TRBD2; clone_size: .; j_call: TRBJ2-5; v_call: TRBV9; cdr3_aa: CASSVDPAGAGGQETQYF; cdr3_nt: TGTGCCAGCAGCGTAGATCCAGCGGGGGCCGGTGGCCAAGAGACCCAGTACTTC
d_call: .; clone_size: .; j_call: TRBJ1-5; v_call: TRBV27; cdr3_aa: CASSSKRDKVRAIYSNQPQHF; cdr3_nt: TGTGCCAGCAGTTCTAAGAGGGACAAAGTTAGGGCAATATATAGCAATCAGCCCCAGCATTTT
d_call: TRBD2; clone_size: once; j_call: TRBJ2-7; v_call: TRBV6-5; cdr3_aa: CASSYTGLAGREQYF; cdr3_nt: TGTGCCAGCAGTTACACGGGACTAGCGGGGCGCGAGCAGTACTTC
d_call: .; clone_size: .; j_call: TRBJ2-4; v_call: TRBV19; cdr3_aa: CASSIDSTALRIQYF; cdr3_nt: TGTGCCAGTAGTATAGATTCGACAGCTTTGCGCATTCAGTACTTC
d_call: TRBD1; clone_size: .; j_call: TRBJ1-3; v_call: TRBV9; cdr3_aa: CASSVGQGALGNTIYF; cdr3_nt: TGTGCCAGCAGCGTCGGACAGGGGGCCCTTGGAAACACCATATATTTT